The entry that follows covers one T cell receptor beta chain sequence. Its antigen is undetermined. The source of the sample is a study of esophageal squamous cell carcinoma under preoperative chemotherapy. Overall study findings and caveats: Peripheral T cells migrating into the tumor appeared to partly supply post-treatment tumor-infiltrating lymphocytes. Clonal contraction, more than amplification, hit abundant clones after paclitaxel-nedaplatin.

TCRdb re-called the PCR reads through MiXCR, storing one row per CDR3 protein. The data hold around 9,000 distinct CDR3 sequences, with over 40% observed a single time. The CDR3 spans 16 residues. Germline values: CDR1 LNHDA, CDR2 SQIVND (reference sequence). The junction had 8 bases not matched to a gene; V was cut back by 1 base and J by 7 bases. Time point specified: after preoperative PTX-NDP chemotherapy. Paclitaxel-nedaplatin chemotherapy was given to patients ahead of their surgery. Sampling took place from a patient given preoperative chemotherapy. V usage is TRBV19 and J usage is TRBJ1-5; the match to TRBD1 covers 9 bases. This sequence was found in a human donor with esophageal squamous cell carcinoma. The donor label of this sample is uncertain. CDR3 loop: CASSIGSTGGGQPQHF. DNA for the CDR3: TGTGCCAGTAGTATAGGTTCGACAGGGGGTGGGCAGCCCCAGCATTTT.